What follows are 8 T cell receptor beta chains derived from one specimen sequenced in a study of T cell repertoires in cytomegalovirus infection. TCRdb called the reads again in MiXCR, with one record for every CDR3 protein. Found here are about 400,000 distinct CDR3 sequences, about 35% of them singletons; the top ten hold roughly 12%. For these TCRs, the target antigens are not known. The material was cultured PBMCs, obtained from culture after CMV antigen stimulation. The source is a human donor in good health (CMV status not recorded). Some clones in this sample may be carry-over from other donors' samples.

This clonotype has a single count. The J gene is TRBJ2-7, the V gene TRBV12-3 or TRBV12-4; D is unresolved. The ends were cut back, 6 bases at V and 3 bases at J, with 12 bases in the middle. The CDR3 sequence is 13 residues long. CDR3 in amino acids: CASRRTGLYEQYF. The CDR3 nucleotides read TGTGCCAGCAGGCGAACGGGCCTCTACGAGCAGTACTTC.

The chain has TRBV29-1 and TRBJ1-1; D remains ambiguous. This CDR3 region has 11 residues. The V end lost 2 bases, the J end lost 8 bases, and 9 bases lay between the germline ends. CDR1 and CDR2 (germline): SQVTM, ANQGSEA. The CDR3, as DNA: TGCAGCGTTGAACTGGGCACGGAAGCTTTCTTT. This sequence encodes CSVELGTEAFF.

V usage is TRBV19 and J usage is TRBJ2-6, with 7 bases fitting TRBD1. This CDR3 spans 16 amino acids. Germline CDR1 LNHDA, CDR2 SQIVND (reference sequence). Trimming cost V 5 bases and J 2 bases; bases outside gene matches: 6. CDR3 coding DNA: TGTGCCAGTAGTCCGAAAAGGGGGCCTGGGGCCAACGTCCTGACTTTC. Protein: CASSPKRGPGANVLTF.

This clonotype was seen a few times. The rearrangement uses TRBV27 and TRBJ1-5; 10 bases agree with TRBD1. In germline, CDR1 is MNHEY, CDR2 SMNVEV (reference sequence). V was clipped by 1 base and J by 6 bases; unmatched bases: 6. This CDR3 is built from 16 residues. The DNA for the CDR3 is TGTGCCAGCAGTTTATTAGGGACAGGGGTCGCTCAGCCCCAGCATTTT. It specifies CASSLLGTGVAQPQHF.

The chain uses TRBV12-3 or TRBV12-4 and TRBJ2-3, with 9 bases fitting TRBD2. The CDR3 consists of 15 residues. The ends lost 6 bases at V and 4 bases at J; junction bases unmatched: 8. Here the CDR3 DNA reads TGTGCCAGCAGGTCGTCAGCGGGAGGTGCAGATACGCAGTATTTT. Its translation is CASRSSAGGADTQYF.

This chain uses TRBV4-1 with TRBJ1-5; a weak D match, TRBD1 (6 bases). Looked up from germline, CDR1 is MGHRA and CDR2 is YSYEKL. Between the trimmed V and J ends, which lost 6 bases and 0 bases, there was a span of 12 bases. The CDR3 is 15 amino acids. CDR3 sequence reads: CASSRYRDSNQPQHF. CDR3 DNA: TGCGCCAGCAGTCGGTACAGGGATAGCAATCAGCCCCAGCATTTT.

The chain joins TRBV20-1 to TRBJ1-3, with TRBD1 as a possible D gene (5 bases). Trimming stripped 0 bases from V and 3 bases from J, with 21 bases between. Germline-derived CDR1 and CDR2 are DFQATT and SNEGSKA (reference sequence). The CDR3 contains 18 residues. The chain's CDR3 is CSARDPQTARDGGNTIYF. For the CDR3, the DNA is TGCAGTGCTAGAGATCCGCAAACCGCCCGGGACGGTGGAAACACCATATATTTT.

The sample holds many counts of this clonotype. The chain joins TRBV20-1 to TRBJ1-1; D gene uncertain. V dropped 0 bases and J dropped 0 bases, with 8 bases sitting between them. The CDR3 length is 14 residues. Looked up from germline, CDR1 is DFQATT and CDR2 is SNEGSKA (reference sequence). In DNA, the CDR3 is TGCAGTGCTAGAGAGGGCAGCGTGAACACTGAAGCTTTCTTT. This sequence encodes CSAREGSVNTEAFF.